A single sample is the source of the 28 T cell receptor beta chains below, sequenced in a study of T cell responses to AZD1222 COVID-19 vaccine. Sequencing was performed with immunoSEQ multiplex PCR; in TCRdb, only in-frame clones are kept and a portion is missing. The sample carries roughly 150,000 clones, around 92% recorded once. The sequencing used peripheral blood, collected on day 0 of AZD1222 vaccination. The receptors originated from an adult in good health.

This chain joins TRBV27 and TRBJ2-3; D not certain. The V and J ends lost 0 bases and 5 bases respectively, with 12 bases between them. CDR1 and CDR2 (germline): MNHEY, SMNVEV (reference sequence). The CDR3 loop spans 15 amino acids. The CDR3 nucleotides are TGTGCCAGCAGTTTATCTACCCTAGTGCTAGATACGCAGTATTTT. It yields the protein CASSLSTLVLDTQYF.

CDR3 DNA sequence: TGTGCCAGCAGCCCCGGACGGAGCTACGAGCAGTACTTC. Protein: CASSPGRSYEQYF. The rearrangement uses TRBV7-2 and TRBJ2-7; D is undetermined. V was pared by 5 bases and J by 3 bases, with 11 bases between. CDR1 is SGHTA and CDR2 is FQGNSA in the germline V gene. The CDR3 totals 13 residues.

V gene TRBV28 combines with J gene TRBJ1-2, with 7 bases matching TRBD1. This CDR3 has 13 amino acids. With V trimmed by 6 bases and J by 3 bases, 4 bases remained unmatched. Germline V gives CDR1 MDHEN, CDR2 SYDVKM. The CDR3 reads CASRTGWDYGYTF. CDR3 nucleotides: TGTGCCAGCAGGACAGGGTGGGACTATGGCTACACCTTC.

The genes are TRBV20-1 and TRBJ2-7; D remains unclear. This CDR3 is built from 11 residues. Trimming took off 7 bases at V and 2 bases at J, with 9 bases between the two ends. Germline V lookup: CDR1 DFQATT, CDR2 SNEGSKA (reference sequence). The CDR3 region has the DNA TGCAGTGTTGGGAATACCTACGAGCAGTACTTC. Its translation: CSVGNTYEQYF.

The chain joins TRBV5-6 to TRBJ2-7; D is uncertain. Trimming cost V 4 bases and J 1 base, with 12 bases left between them. CDR1 SGHDT and CDR2 YYEEEE come from the germline V gene. This CDR3 region has 14 residues. Written as DNA, the CDR3 is TGTGCCAGCAGCCCTAACGGAGAATCCTACGAGCAGTACTTC. It yields the protein CASSPNGESYEQYF.

The chain joins TRBV12-3 or TRBV12-4 to TRBJ2-1; D unclear. Deletions cut 3 bases from V and 9 bases from J, with 9 bases between. The CDR3 covers 12 residues. This chain's CDR3 is CASSLQPTEQFF. Here the CDR3 DNA reads TGTGCCAGCAGTTTGCAGCCGACTGAGCAGTTCTTC.

The chain employs TRBV7-2 and TRBJ1-6; 7 bases line up with TRBD1. This CDR3 is 13 amino acids long. Germline CDR1 is SGHTA and CDR2 is FQGNSA. Unmatched junction bases numbered 6, after V lost 1 base and J lost 15 bases. The CDR3 coding sequence is TGTGCCAGCAGCTTAGGTCAGGGGGGACGCCTCCACTTT. It encodes CASSLGQGGRLHF.

This chain uses TRBV9 with TRBJ1-5; D remains unclear. Germline lookup yields CDR1 SGDLS and CDR2 YYNGEE. V lost 0 bases and J 6 bases, leaving 7 bases between the germline ends. The CDR3 runs to 13 residues. As DNA, the CDR3 is TGTGCCAGCAGCGTAGGGGAGGGTCAGCCCCAGCATTTT. This gives the protein CASSVGEGQPQHF.

The J gene is TRBJ2-1, the V gene TRBV9, with unresolved D. The V end lost 4 bases, the J end lost 6 bases, and 14 bases lay between the germline ends. Germline CDR1 is SGDLS and CDR2 is YYNGEE. The CDR3 totals 14 residues. The CDR3 here is CASSPRVVPNEQFF. In nucleotides, the CDR3 is TGTGCCAGCAGCCCCCGGGTAGTACCCAATGAGCAGTTCTTC.

In DNA, the CDR3 is TGTGCCAGCGACAGGGTCGGTGTGACTGAAGCTTTCTTT. Amino acids: CASDRVGVTEAFF. V and J are TRBV6-5 and TRBJ1-1; TRBD1 matches at 7 bases. The CDR3 is 13 residues long. From germline, CDR1 is MNHEY and CDR2 SVGAGI. V dropped 8 bases and J dropped 5; count of bases not matched to a gene: 8.

The J gene is TRBJ1-2, the V gene TRBV7-6, with D possibly matching TRBD1 (6 bases). CDR1 is SGHVS, CDR2 FNYEAQ, per germline. Between the trimmed V and J ends, which lost 5 bases and 8 bases, there was a span of 15 bases. There are 13 residues in the CDR3. The CDR3 loop is CASSDTGIRGYTF. Written as DNA, the CDR3 is TGTGCCAGCAGCGATACAGGGATCCGCGGCTACACCTTC.

CDR3 in amino acids: CASSLGLTPSSYNEQFF. CDR3 coding DNA: TGTGCCAGCAGCTTAGGCTTGACACCGAGCTCCTACAATGAGCAGTTCTTC. The V call is TRBV7-9, the J call TRBJ2-1; D gene ambiguous. V was shortened by 1 base and J by 0 bases, with 13 bases between the two germline ends. This CDR3 is built from 17 residues. CDR1 and CDR2 from the germline V gene are SEHNR and FQNEAQ (reference sequence).

This clone came up once. V is TRBV10-3 and J is TRBJ2-2, with 7 nucleotides matching TRBD2. V lost 3 bases to trimming and J lost 4 bases; unmatched junction nucleotides: 11. The germline gives CDR1 ENHRY, CDR2 SYGVKD. The CDR3 sequence is 17 residues long. DNA for the CDR3: TGTGCCATCAGTGACCGTCGAGGGAGGGCCCCCACCGGGGAGCTGTTTTTT. Translated, it gives CAISDRRGRAPTGELFF.

This clone was seen only a few times. The same CDR3 arises from other DNA sequences in this sample as well. V and J are TRBV6-1 and TRBJ2-5; 7 bases line up with TRBD1. This CDR3 has 16 residues. Trimming removed 3 bases from V and 2 bases from J; junction bases left unmatched: 9. Germline loops: CDR1 MNHNS, CDR2 SASEGT. The CDR3 DNA sequence: TGTGCCAGCAGTGAGGGGAAGACAGGGTATCAAGAGACCCAGTACTTC. Its protein is CASSEGKTGYQETQYF.

The CDR3 region is CASSQVSGEGAYYGYTF. The CDR3 nucleotides read TGCGCCAGCAGCCAAGTCTCCGGGGAGGGGGCATACTATGGCTACACCTTC. The chain links TRBV4-1 to TRBJ1-2, with 7 bases matching TRBD1. CDR3 length equals 17 residues. Germline V gives CDR1 MGHRA, CDR2 YSYEKL. V lost 1 base and J lost 3; bases outside the gene matches: 11.

The chain recombines TRBV6-5 with TRBJ2-7; possibly TRBD1 or TRBD2 for D (5 bases each). CDR3 length equals 15 residues. CDR1 is MNHEY, CDR2 SVGAGI, per germline. V lost 0 bases and J lost 2, with 11 bases in between. For the CDR3, the DNA is TGTGCCAGCAGTTACTCGCCAGGGAGCACCTACGAGCAGTACTTC. It translates to CASSYSPGSTYEQYF.

This sequence joins TRBV11-3 and TRBJ2-5, with 9 positions matching TRBD1. The CDR3 covers 15 residues. The germline V gene has CDR1 SGHNT and CDR2 YENEEA. The trim removed 6 bases at V and 2 bases at J, leaving 7 bases unmatched. The CDR3 loop reads CASSPGQGPQETQYF. The DNA for the CDR3 is TGTGCCAGCAGTCCGGGACAGGGCCCTCAAGAGACCCAGTACTTC. Together with reference TRBV11-3 and TRBJ2-5, the CDR3 gives the full variable domain: EAGVVQSPRYKIIEKKQPVAFWCNPISGHNTLYWYLQNLGQGPELLIRYENEEAVDDSQLPKDRFSAERLKGVDSTLKIQPAELGDSAVYLCASSPGQGPQETQYFGPGTRLLVL.

J is TRBJ1-2 and V is TRBV29-1, with TRBD1 as a possible D gene (5 bases). V lost 4 bases and J lost 5, with 14 bases in between. Germline values: CDR1 SQVTM, CDR2 ANQGSEA. This CDR3 is 13 amino acids long. The CDR3 loop is CSVVGDEGYGYTF. CDR3 in DNA: TGCAGCGTTGTAGGGGATGAGGGGTATGGCTACACCTTC.

The J gene is TRBJ2-3, the V gene TRBV5-1, with D unclear. Germline assignment: CDR1 SGHRS and CDR2 YFSETQ. CDR3 length equals 17 residues. The ends were cut back, 4 bases at V and 2 bases at J, with 20 bases in the middle. The CDR3 reads CASSDEPIKTYTDTQYF. Here the CDR3 DNA reads TGCGCCAGCAGCGATGAGCCGATTAAGACCTACACAGATACGCAGTATTTT.

The chain carries TRBV19 and TRBJ2-7; 10 positions agree with TRBD1. V lost 7 bases to trimming and J lost 2 bases; unmatched junction nucleotides: 5. Germline V gene sequence: CDR1 LNHDA, CDR2 SQIVND (reference sequence). The CDR3 runs 14 residues. CDR3 bases: TGTGCCAGTACCGACAGGGGGCAAACCTACGAGCAGTACTTC. Amino acids: CASTDRGQTYEQYF.

This clone was picked up a small number of times. This chain uses TRBV7-9 with TRBJ2-7, with 7 bases identical to TRBD1. Germline CDR1 reads SEHNR; CDR2 reads FQNEAQ (reference sequence). Unmatched junction bases numbered 11, after V lost 3 bases and J lost 0 bases. This CDR3 region has 17 residues. In DNA form, the CDR3 reads TGTGCCAGCAGCTTCAGCCACGGGACAGCTATCTCCTACGAGCAGTACTTC. Its protein product is CASSFSHGTAISYEQYF.

The rearrangement joins TRBV27 to TRBJ2-3; the D gene could be TRBD1 or TRBD2 (5 bases each). CDR1 is MNHEY and CDR2 is SMNVEV in the germline V gene (reference sequence). The CDR3 is made up of 14 amino acids. The ends were cut back, 2 bases at V and 1 base at J, with 7 bases in the middle. This CDR3 is CASSLVGGTDTQYF. In DNA, the CDR3 is TGTGCCAGCAGTTTAGTGGGGGGCACAGATACGCAGTATTTT.

This chain joins TRBV11-2 and TRBJ1-3, with 7 bases that match TRBD1. V gave up 3 bases and J gave up 1 base; unmatched junction bases: 6. The CDR3 runs 16 residues. Looked up from germline, CDR1 is SGHAT and CDR2 is FQNNGV. The CDR3 loop is CASSFYPRGSGNTIYF. In DNA form, the CDR3 reads TGTGCCAGCAGCTTCTATCCCAGGGGGTCTGGAAACACCATATATTTT.

This chain links TRBV5-6 with TRBJ2-1; 10 bases agree with TRBD2. The trim removed 7 bases at V and 7 bases at J, leaving 11 bases unmatched. CDR1 is SGHDT and CDR2 is YYEEEE in the germline V gene. This CDR3 has 15 residues. The CDR3 DNA follows: TGTGCCAGCCGCCGAGGGGCTAGCGGGAGAAATGAGCAGTTCTTC. Its protein is CASRRGASGRNEQFF.

CDR3 in DNA: TGTGCCTGGAGTGTACGATTAGGACGGATGAACACTGAAGCTTTCTTT. Its protein product is CAWSVRLGRMNTEAFF. V usage is TRBV30 and J usage is TRBJ1-1, with D uncertain. Germline V CDR1 and CDR2: GTSNPN, SVGIG (reference sequence). The CDR3 covers 16 residues. With 0 bases removed from V and 0 bases from J, the gap between germline ends came to 14 bases.

The rearrangement uses TRBV7-2 and TRBJ1-1, with D tentatively TRBD1 (6 bases). The CDR3 loop spans 17 amino acids. The V end lost 4 bases, the J end lost 5 bases, and 23 bases lay between the germline ends. Germline V gives CDR1 SGHTA, CDR2 FQGNSA. The chain's CDR3 is CASSSHPQGGRRTEAFF. CDR3 DNA sequence: TGTGCCAGCAGCTCTCATCCACAGGGTGGACGAAGAACTGAAGCTTTCTTT.

The CDR3: CASSPLSGAVAGELFF. For the CDR3, the DNA is TGCGCCAGCAGCCCTTTATCGGGGGCCGTTGCCGGGGAGCTGTTTTTT. J is TRBJ2-2 and V is TRBV5-1, with D perhaps given as TRBD1 or TRBD2 (6 bases each). V was shortened by 4 bases and J by 6 bases, with 19 bases between the two germline ends. This CDR3 has 16 amino acids. The germline V gene has CDR1 SGHRS and CDR2 YFSETQ.

The V call is TRBV28, the J call TRBJ2-5, with D perhaps matching TRBD2 (6 bases). V gave up 6 bases and J gave up 4 bases, with 15 bases separating them. This CDR3 is 14 amino acids long. From germline, CDR1 is MDHEN and CDR2 SYDVKM. The CDR3 loop reads CASSLAAGRETQYF. The DNA for the CDR3 is TGTGCCAGCAGCCTCGCGGCGGGGAGAGAGACCCAGTACTTC.